This T cell receptor beta chain is from a study of cytomegalovirus exposure and HLA in healthy donors. About the study: About 180 million T cells yielded some 120 million unique TCR beta sequences in earlier analysis.

With 60 Vbeta and 13 Jbeta primers, the PCR was carried out. Clones were read by immunoSEQ multiplex PCR, and TCRdb kept only the in-frame ones, dropping some. The sample contains 200,000 or so clones, around 83% of which appear only once. Study results and caveats: In a later analysis, productive TCRs from donors in an Asian-associated ancestry cluster reportedly carried fewer N-insertions than the cohort mean.

The CDR3 has 16 amino acids. Losses at the gene ends were 0 bases for V and 2 bases for J; bases not matched to a gene: 6. CDR1 and CDR2 (germline): SGHRS, YFSETQ. With regard to this clone: Its antigen is not known.

The receptor comes from a girl aged 5-17 years in good health and CMV-seronegative. V and J are TRBV5-1 and TRBJ2-3; 7 bases align to TRBD1. The sample taken for sequencing was PBMCs. CDR3 amino acids: CASSLGQTGTTDTQYF. The CDR3 DNA reads as TGCGCCAGCAGCTTGGGGCAGACAGGGACCACAGATACGCAGTATTTT.